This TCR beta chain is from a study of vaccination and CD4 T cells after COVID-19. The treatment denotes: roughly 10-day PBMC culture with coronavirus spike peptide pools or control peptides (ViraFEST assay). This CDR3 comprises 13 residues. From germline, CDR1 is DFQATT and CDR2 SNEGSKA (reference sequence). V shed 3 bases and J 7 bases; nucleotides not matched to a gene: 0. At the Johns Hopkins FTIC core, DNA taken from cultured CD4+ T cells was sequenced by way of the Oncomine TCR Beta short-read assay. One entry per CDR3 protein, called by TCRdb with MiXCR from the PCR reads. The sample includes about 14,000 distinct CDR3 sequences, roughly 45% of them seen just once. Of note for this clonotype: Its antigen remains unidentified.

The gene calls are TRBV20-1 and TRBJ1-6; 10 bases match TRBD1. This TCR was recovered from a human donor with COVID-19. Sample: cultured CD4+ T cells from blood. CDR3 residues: CSARGQGNSPLHF. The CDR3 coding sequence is TGCAGTGCTAGGGGACAGGGGAATTCACCCCTCCACTTT.